One and the same sample provided the 7 T cell receptor beta chains below, sequenced in a study of blood T cell repertoires in COVID-19. Method: immunoSEQ multiplex PCR; TCRdb's copy keeps in-frame clones and lacks some. The data show about 350,000 clones, 88% seen once. Sequenced sample: PBMCs or T cells enriched from blood (not recorded which). The source of these receptors is a woman aged 30 to 39 who had been exposed to COVID-19.

The J gene is TRBJ1-5, the V gene TRBV19; 8 nucleotides line up with TRBD1. The CDR3 covers 15 residues. Germline V gives CDR1 LNHDA, CDR2 SQIVND (reference sequence). The trim removed 3 bases at V and 5 bases at J, leaving 6 bases unmatched. The CDR3 DNA reads as TGTGCCAGTAGTATCATGGACAGGGTAGATCAGCCCCAGCATTTT. Translating it yields CASSIMDRVDQPQHF.

The chain recombines TRBV27 with TRBJ2-1; 8 nucleotides align to TRBD2. This CDR3 spans 13 amino acids. In germline, CDR1 is MNHEY, CDR2 SMNVEV (reference sequence). V shed 7 bases and J 6 bases; nucleotides not matched to a gene: 5. In nucleotides, the CDR3 is TGTGCCAGCACCCGAACTAGCGGCAATGAGCAGTTCTTC. Protein sequence: CASTRTSGNEQFF.

This chain uses TRBV19 with TRBJ1-2; D not resolved. Germline V gives CDR1 LNHDA, CDR2 SQIVND (reference sequence). The CDR3 is made up of 14 amino acids. Trimming removed 1 base from V and 1 base from J, with 7 bases in between. This CDR3 reads CASSIARDNYGYTF. The CDR3 region has the DNA TGTGCCAGTAGTATAGCTCGGGATAACTATGGCTACACCTTC.

The rearrangement uses TRBV6-5 and TRBJ1-2; D perhaps matches TRBD1 (6 bases). Germline values: CDR1 MNHEY, CDR2 SVGAGI. The CDR3 covers 14 residues. The ends were cut back, 7 bases at V and 6 bases at J, with 18 bases in the middle. CDR3 in amino acids: CASTRTDGGHGYTF. The CDR3 region has the DNA TGTGCCAGCACAAGGACAGATGGGGGACATGGCTACACCTTC.

This clone was seen only once. The chain is built from TRBV29-1 and TRBJ1-6; D gene uncertain. V lost 5 bases and J 9 bases, leaving 14 bases between the germline ends. The CDR3 loop spans 13 amino acids. Germline assignment: CDR1 SQVTM and CDR2 ANQGSEA. In DNA form, the CDR3 reads TGCAGCGTTAAGCCGACGGCTAGTTCACCCCTCCACTTT. Translation gives CSVKPTASSPLHF.

A note on this clone: Other DNA sequences within the sample encode an identical CDR3. The V and J genes are TRBV19 and TRBJ1-1; no definite D call. The V and J ends lost 1 base and 1 base respectively, with 7 bases between them. CDR1 and CDR2 from the germline V gene are LNHDA and SQIVND (reference sequence). The CDR3 spans 14 residues. CDR3 nucleotide sequence: TGTGCCAGTAGTATAGTCGGCGGGAACACTGAAGCTTTCTTT. This translates into CASSIVGGNTEAFF.

This clone is a singleton in its sample. The CDR3 spells CASSPGLAGDTGELFF. The CDR3 DNA reads as TGTGCCAGCAGCCCGGGACTAGCGGGAGACACCGGGGAGCTGTTTTTT. V and J are TRBV5-4 and TRBJ2-2, with 14 positions matching TRBD2. Germline lookup yields CDR1 SGHNT and CDR2 YYREEE (reference sequence). The CDR3 loop spans 16 amino acids. The V gene end was trimmed by 4 bases and the J gene end by 3 bases; junction bases not matched to a gene: 2.